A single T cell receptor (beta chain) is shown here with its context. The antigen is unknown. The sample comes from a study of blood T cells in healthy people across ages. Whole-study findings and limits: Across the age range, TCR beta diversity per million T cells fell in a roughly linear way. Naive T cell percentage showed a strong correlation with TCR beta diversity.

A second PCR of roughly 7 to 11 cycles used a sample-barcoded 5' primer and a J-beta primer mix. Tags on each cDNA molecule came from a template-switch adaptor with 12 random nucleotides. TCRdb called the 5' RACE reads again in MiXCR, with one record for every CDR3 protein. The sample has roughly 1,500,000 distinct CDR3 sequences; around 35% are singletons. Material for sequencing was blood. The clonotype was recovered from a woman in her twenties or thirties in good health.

The DNA for the CDR3 is TGTGCCAGCAGTCCTGAAGGACTAGCGGGGTTCTCCTACGAGCAGTACTTC. Residues: CASSPEGLAGFSYEQYF. The chain recombines TRBV6-1 with TRBJ2-7; 12 bases align to TRBD2. Germline CDR1 MNHNS, CDR2 SASEGT. The V segment lost 5 bases and the J segment 0 bases; nucleotides outside the gene matches: 8. This CDR3 region has 17 residues.